The following is a T cell receptor (beta chain) sequence with its context. V lost 3 bases, J lost 2 bases, and 13 bases lay in between. The germline CDR1 and CDR2 sequences are MNHEY and SMNVEV (reference sequence). This CDR3 contains 15 residues. These data originate in a study of T cell changes during pregnancy in multiple sclerosis. Here immunoSEQ multiplex PCR was the method, and the copy in TCRdb shows in-frame clones only, minus some. The repertoire consists of roughly 20,000 clones, with approximately 87% occurring once and the leading ten covering less than 15%. The material was CD8+ T cells from peripheral blood mononuclear cells, obtained in the third trimester of pregnancy. V and J are TRBV27 and TRBJ2-5, with D possibly TRBD1 on 6 matching bases. The receptor was isolated from a female donor in good health, enrolled as a control in a pregnancy study. The CDR3 DNA sequence: TGTGCCAGCAGTTTCTCCCCCAGGGGTCAAGAGACCCAGTACTTC. Protein sequence: CASSFSPRGQETQYF.